This T cell receptor (beta chain) was identified in a study of blood T cell repertoires in COVID-19. TCRdb's table, derived via immunoSEQ multiplex PCR, lists solely in-frame clones and lacks some. The table includes under 200,000 clones, around nine tenths detected once. The receptor comes from a woman between 45 and 65 years old who had recovered from COVID-19. Sequencing used PBMCs or T cells enriched from blood (not recorded which).

CDR3 DNA sequence: TGTGCCAGCAGCCCGGGACTAGCGGGGCTAAATGAGCAGTTCTTC. Translation gives CASSPGLAGLNEQFF. The gene calls are TRBV7-9 and TRBJ2-1, with 13 nucleotides matching TRBD2. This CDR3 is built from 15 residues. The V and J ends lost 5 bases and 7 bases, in that order; junction bases with no gene match: 5. Germline CDR1 and CDR2: SEHNR and FQNEAQ (reference sequence).